The 16 T cell receptor beta chains in this list originate from one sample, sequenced in a study of cytomegalovirus exposure and HLA in healthy donors. Sequencing used immunoSEQ multiplex PCR; TCRdb keeps in-frame clones, though not all of them. The table shows about 71,000 clones, with approximately 94% occurring only once. The specimen sequenced was PBMCs. These receptors came from a woman under 30 in good health and CMV-seronegative.

This clone came up once. This chain uses TRBV28 with TRBJ2-4; perhaps TRBD2 as D (6 bases). The CDR3 covers 15 residues. The germline V and J ends were trimmed by 8 bases and 2 bases, with 16 bases remaining between them. Germline CDR1 reads MDHEN; CDR2 reads SYDVKM. CDR3 residues: CASLSSRDSKNIQYF. CDR3 sequence (DNA): TGTGCCAGCCTTTCATCCAGGGACTCCAAAAACATTCAGTACTTC.

The genes are TRBV27 and TRBJ2-3, with 10 bases aligning to TRBD2. V gave up 5 bases and J gave up 4 bases; unmatched junction bases: 9. CDR1 is MNHEY and CDR2 is SMNVEV in the germline V gene (reference sequence). The CDR3 has 16 residues. Here the CDR3 reads CASSKRTGTSADTQYF. DNA for the CDR3: TGTGCCAGCAGTAAACGGACAGGGACTAGCGCAGATACGCAGTATTTT.

V usage is TRBV7-9 and J usage is TRBJ2-3, with D hard to call. The V end lost 1 base, the J end lost 5 bases, and 13 bases lay between the germline ends. The CDR3 has 15 amino acids. Per the germline V gene, CDR1 is SEHNR and CDR2 is FQNEAQ (reference sequence). The CDR3 loop reads CASSLEGSGGDTQYF. The CDR3, as DNA: TGTGCCAGCAGCTTAGAAGGTTCGGGTGGAGATACGCAGTATTTT.

This clone occurred once. V usage is TRBV9 and J usage is TRBJ2-7; D might be TRBD2 (6 bases). Germline V CDR1 and CDR2: SGDLS, YYNGEE. The CDR3 has 18 amino acids. Trimming removed 0 bases from V and 2 bases from J, with 21 bases in between. CDR3 bases: TGTGCCAGCAGCGTAGGTGGTACGCGGGAAGGTATTGCCTACGAGCAGTACTTC. Translation gives CASSVGGTREGIAYEQYF.

V gene TRBV7-2 combines with J gene TRBJ2-1; possibly TRBD2 for D (5 bases). The V and J ends lost 2 bases and 2 bases respectively, with 16 bases between them. The germline CDR1 and CDR2 sequences are SGHTA and FQGNSA. This CDR3 contains 17 residues. The CDR3 reads CASSLNDARRTYNEQFF. In DNA, the CDR3 is TGTGCCAGCAGCTTAAACGACGCCCGGAGGACCTACAATGAGCAGTTCTTC. The variable domain in full, completed from reference TRBV7-2 and TRBJ2-1, reads GAGVSQSPSNKVTEKGKDVELRCDPISGHTALYWYRQSLGQGLEFLIYFQGNSAPDKSGLPSDRFSAERTGGSVSTLTIQRTQQEDSAVYLCASSLNDARRTYNEQFFGPGTRLTVL.

The rearrangement links TRBV19 to TRBJ1-5, with 7 bases matching TRBD1. V lost 3 bases to trimming and J lost 8 bases; unmatched junction nucleotides: 10. CDR3 size: 15 residues. In germline, CDR1 is LNHDA, CDR2 SQIVND (reference sequence). The CDR3, as DNA: TGTGCCAGTAGTATCCTCGACAGGGATTTTAAGCCCCAGCATTTT. It specifies CASSILDRDFKPQHF.

This rearrangement joins TRBV10-3 to TRBJ2-7, with 7 bases matching TRBD2. Trimming removed 0 bases from V and 4 bases from J; junction bases left unmatched: 9. The CDR3 spans 16 residues. CDR1 and CDR2 (germline): ENHRY, SYGVKD. The CDR3 sequence: CAISESGGSQEYEQYF. The CDR3 nucleotides are TGTGCCATCAGTGAGTCCGGCGGGAGTCAAGAGTACGAGCAGTACTTC.

This clone was detected only once. The gene calls are TRBV19 and TRBJ1-2, with D possibly matching TRBD1 (5 bases). Germline lookup yields CDR1 LNHDA and CDR2 SQIVND (reference sequence). Trimming took off 5 bases at V and 5 bases at J, with 12 bases between the two ends. This CDR3 spans 13 amino acids. CDR3 sequence reads: CASSVTEMYGYTF. Written as DNA, the CDR3 is TGTGCCAGTAGTGTGACAGAAATGTATGGCTACACCTTC.

This clone occurred once. CDR3 in DNA: TGCGCCAGCAGGCAAGGGACTTTAAGACAAGAGACCCAGTACTTC. This codes for CASRQGTLRQETQYF. The V and J genes are TRBV5-1 and TRBJ2-5; tentatively, D is TRBD2 (6 bases). Germline V gene sequence: CDR1 SGHRS, CDR2 YFSETQ. V lost 5 bases and J 2 bases, leaving 16 bases between the germline ends. The CDR3 length is 15 residues.

The chain employs TRBV6-1 and TRBJ2-7, with TRBD2 identical over 10 bases. The V and J ends lost 6 bases and 6 bases, in that order; junction bases with no gene match: 8. The CDR3 is 14 residues long. The germline gives CDR1 MNHNS, CDR2 SASEGT. CDR3 DNA: TGTGCCAGCAGAGGACTAGCGGATTCGTCCGAGCAGTACTTC. It is translated as CASRGLADSSEQYF.

The chain recombines TRBV7-9 with TRBJ2-2; 8 bases agree with TRBD1. The CDR3 contains 15 residues. Looked up from germline, CDR1 is SEHNR and CDR2 is FQNEAQ (reference sequence). Trimming removed 3 bases from V and 6 bases from J; junction bases left unmatched: 6. The chain's CDR3 is CASSFSGGVAGELFF. In DNA form, the CDR3 reads TGTGCCAGCAGCTTCTCAGGGGGCGTAGCCGGGGAGCTGTTTTTT.

The chain links TRBV6-5 to TRBJ2-2; 13 nucleotides align to TRBD2. The CDR3 is made up of 15 amino acids. Germline V gives CDR1 MNHEY, CDR2 SVGAGI. With V trimmed by 5 bases and J by 4 bases, 1 base remained unmatched. In DNA form, the CDR3 reads TGTGCCAGCAGTCGGACTAGCGGGGGCACCGGGGAGCTGTTTTTT. Its translation: CASSRTSGGTGELFF.

The J gene is TRBJ2-1, the V gene TRBV13, with 8 bases matching TRBD2. Trimming at V came to 3 bases and at J to 5 bases, leaving 3 bases not matched to a gene. The CDR3 is made up of 14 amino acids. Germline lookup yields CDR1 PRHDT and CDR2 FYEKMQ (reference sequence). CDR3 sequence (DNA): TGTGCCAGCAGCTTGCAAGCGGGGGACAATGAGCAGTTCTTC. As protein: CASSLQAGDNEQFF.

V gene TRBV5-5 combines with J gene TRBJ2-7; D unresolved. Germline V gene lookup returns CDR1 SGHKS and CDR2 YYEKEE (reference sequence). Trimming pared 0 bases from V and 2 bases from J, leaving 9 bases between. The CDR3 covers 14 residues. The CDR3 loop reads CASSLGAGTYEQYF. In nucleotides, the CDR3 is TGTGCCAGCAGCTTGGGGGCAGGAACCTACGAGCAGTACTTC.

The J gene is TRBJ1-3, the V gene TRBV6-6, with D possibly matching TRBD1 (6 bases). With 6 bases removed from V and 4 bases from J, the gap between germline ends came to 13 bases. The CDR3 sequence is 14 residues long. Germline loops: CDR1 MNHNY, CDR2 SVGAGI (reference sequence). For the CDR3, the DNA is TGTGCCAGCAGCCGTGACAGGTCCGGAAACACCATATATTTT. Translated, it gives CASSRDRSGNTIYF.

The gene calls are TRBV5-5 and TRBJ1-2; D perhaps matches TRBD1 (5 bases). This CDR3 comprises 16 residues. CDR1 is SGHKS, CDR2 YYEKEE, per germline (reference sequence). V gave up 4 bases and J gave up 3 bases, with 19 bases separating them. CDR3 sequence reads: CASSGGVGNGDYGYTF. CDR3 sequence (DNA): TGTGCCAGCAGCGGGGGGGTGGGCAACGGAGACTATGGCTACACCTTC.